The following is a T cell receptor (beta chain) sequence with its context. The germline V gene has CDR1 SGHRS and CDR2 YFSETQ. The CDR3 consists of 12 residues. Trimming cost V 5 bases and J 3 bases, with 9 bases left between them. Using its own MiXCR run on the 5' RACE reads, TCRdb lists one record per CDR3 protein. The sample lists hundreds of thousands of distinct CDR3 sequences, roughly 24% seen once, with about 3% in the top ten. This record comes from a study of identical twins. A further study also used this sample, focusing on T cells expressing NK-cell markers. That study adds: The CD3+CD56-NKG2C+ fraction of a handful of donors was likewise dominated by these clonotypes.

The receptor's source is a woman between 18 and 29 years old in good health. Sequenced: CD4+ T cells sorted from blood. This rearrangement joins TRBV5-1 to TRBJ2-7; D unclear. The DNA for the CDR3 is TGCGCCAGCAGTATCAACTTCTACGAGCAGTACTTC. It yields the protein CASSINFYEQYF.